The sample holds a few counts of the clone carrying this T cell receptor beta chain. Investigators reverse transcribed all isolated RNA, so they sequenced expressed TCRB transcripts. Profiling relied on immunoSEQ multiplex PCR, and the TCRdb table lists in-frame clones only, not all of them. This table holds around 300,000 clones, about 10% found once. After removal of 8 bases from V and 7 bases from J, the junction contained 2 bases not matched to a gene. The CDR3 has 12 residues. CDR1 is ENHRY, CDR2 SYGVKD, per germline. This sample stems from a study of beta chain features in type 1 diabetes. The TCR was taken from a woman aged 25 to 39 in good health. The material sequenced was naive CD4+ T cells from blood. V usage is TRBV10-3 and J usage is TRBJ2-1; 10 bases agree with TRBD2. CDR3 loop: CAIGTSDNEQFF. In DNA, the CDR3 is TGTGCCATCGGGACTAGCGATAATGAGCAGTTCTTC.